This TCR beta chain was found in a study of blood T cells in healthy people across ages. Overall study results and limits: Expanded clonotype shifts may have been confounded, as the donors had an unknown CMV status.

In the case of this clonotype: As yet, its antigen is unknown.

Donor samples were obtained from healthy Caucasian individuals from Russia, aged 6 to 90. Germline-derived CDR1 and CDR2 are SEHNR and FQNEAQ (reference sequence). Deletions cut 7 bases from V and 12 bases from J, with 22 bases between. This CDR3 region has 14 residues. A J-beta primer mix and a sample-barcoded 5' primer were used in a second PCR of about 7 to 12 cycles. Each cDNA molecule received a tag from a template-switch adaptor that had 12 random nucleotides. TCRdb passed the 5' RACE reads through MiXCR, listing each CDR3 protein once. In the table there are fewer than 2,000,000 distinct CDR3 sequences, 35% to 50% of which are singletons.

Sequenced sample: blood. This clonotype was sampled from a human donor in good health. The chain links TRBV7-9 to TRBJ2-1; D might be TRBD1 (5 bases). The CDR3 region is CASTLMGPATGQFF. The CDR3 DNA follows: TGTGCCAGCACCCTTATGGGTCCAGCCACAGGGCAGTTCTTC.